This paragraph reports one T cell receptor (beta chain). Primers: 60 Vbeta forward and 13 Jbeta reverse. Profiling relied on immunoSEQ multiplex PCR, and the TCRdb table lists in-frame clones only, not all of them. Of 150,000 or so clones in the sample, roughly 70% were seen once. CDR1 SGHDT and CDR2 YYEEEE come from the germline V gene. Trimming took 2 bases from V and 4 from J, leaving 12 bases between them. This CDR3 region has 15 residues. The data were obtained in a study of cytomegalovirus exposure and HLA in healthy donors. The specimen sequenced was PBMCs. The TCR comes from a young man in good health and CMV-seronegative. The genes are TRBV5-6 and TRBJ2-2; D possibly corresponds to TRBD2 (6 bases). CDR3 nucleotides: TGTGCCAGCAGCTTTCGCGGGGTCAGCACCGGGGAGCTGTTTTTT. Translation: CASSFRGVSTGELFF.